In its sample, the clone carrying this T cell receptor beta chain was seen many times. One entry per CDR3 protein, called by TCRdb with MiXCR from the 5' RACE reads. The sample contains about half a million distinct CDR3 sequences, 15% to 20% of which appear only once. Trimming cost V 0 bases and J 1 base, with 2 bases left between them. The CDR3 is 14 residues long. CDR1 is SGHDT and CDR2 is YYEEEE in the germline V gene. These data are taken from a study of T-cell memory formation after mild COVID-19. The chain combines TRBV5-6 with TRBJ2-6; D is unclear. The sequencing input was PBMCs or a T cell subset sorted from them (not recorded which). The sequence came from an adult woman who had mild COVID-19 (a few samples of this study predate the infection). Cell type and time point are not known. The CDR3 spells CASSLESGANVLTF. CDR3 DNA: TGTGCCAGCAGCTTGGAGTCTGGGGCCAACGTCCTGACTTTC.